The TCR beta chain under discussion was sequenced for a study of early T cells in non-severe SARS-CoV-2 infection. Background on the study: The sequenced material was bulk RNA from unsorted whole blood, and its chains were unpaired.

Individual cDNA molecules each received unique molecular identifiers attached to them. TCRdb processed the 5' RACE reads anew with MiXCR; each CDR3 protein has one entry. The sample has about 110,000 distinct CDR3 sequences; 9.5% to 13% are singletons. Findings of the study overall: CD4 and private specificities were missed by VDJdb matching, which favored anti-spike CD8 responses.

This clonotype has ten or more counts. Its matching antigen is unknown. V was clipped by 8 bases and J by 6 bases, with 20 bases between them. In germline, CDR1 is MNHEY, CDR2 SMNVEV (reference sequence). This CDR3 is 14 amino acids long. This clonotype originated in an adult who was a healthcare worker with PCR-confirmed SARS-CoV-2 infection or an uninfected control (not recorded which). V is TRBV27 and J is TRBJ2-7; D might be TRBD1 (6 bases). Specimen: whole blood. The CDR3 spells CASRDAQGWSEQYF. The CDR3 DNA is TGTGCCAGCCGCGACGCACAGGGATGGTCCGAGCAGTACTTC.